Listed below are T cell receptor beta chains from one sample, sequenced in a study of blood T cells in healthy people across ages. TCRdb redid the calling of the 5' RACE reads with MiXCR, one entry per CDR3 protein. The sample lists over 600,000 distinct CDR3 sequences, roughly three fifths occurring once. Sequenced material: blood. The receptor set was obtained from a man aged 40-55 years in good health. Both conserved end residues are part of each CDR3. Fields, in order: V gene, J gene, CDR3 protein.

V: TRBV6-2/TRBV6-3
J: TRBJ2-5
CDR3: CASSYLALAGAQETQYF

V: TRBV20-1
J: TRBJ2-1
CDR3: CSAKGHLEQFF

V: TRBV28
J: TRBJ2-7
CDR3: CASSPRGEQHEQYF

V: TRBV9
J: TRBJ2-1
CDR3: CASSAEDNEQFF

V: TRBV5-1
J: TRBJ2-3
CDR3: CASSLLQTNTDTQYF

V: TRBV29-1
J: TRBJ2-1
CDR3: CSVFRRSYNEQFF

V: TRBV28
J: TRBJ2-7
CDR3: CASTDQGTYEQYF

V: TRBV11-1
J: TRBJ2-1
CDR3: CASSLRQGQFYNEQFF

V: TRBV20-1
J: TRBJ2-5
CDR3: CSARDLRVAGGQETQYF

V: TRBV6-1
J: TRBJ2-6
CDR3: CASRTGLFPSGANVLTF

V: TRBV5-1
J: TRBJ1-2
CDR3: CASSSGGYSYGYTF

V: TRBV7-2
J: TRBJ1-2
CDR3: CASSSRGQYGYTF

V: TRBV24-1
J: -
CDR3: CATSETGTGMEETQYF

V: TRBV20-1
J: -
CDR3: CSARDADAPRETQYF

V: TRBV12-3/TRBV12-4
J: TRBJ1-2
CDR3: CASSKPDRPYGYTF

V: TRBV4-2
J: -
CDR3: CASSQLSGTSYNEQYF

V: TRBV5-1
J: TRBJ2-7
CDR3: CASSLGAHNGEMSYEQYF

V: TRBV11-2
J: TRBJ2-1
CDR3: CASSSLVSASEQFF

V: TRBV7-7
J: TRBJ2-5
CDR3: CASSLSGQGGETQYF

V: TRBV14
J: TRBJ1-2
CDR3: CASSPTFSGNYGYTF

V: TRBV6-6
J: TRBJ1-5
CDR3: CASSQIQQGLSNQPQHF

V: TRBV3-1
J: TRBJ1-5
CDR3: CASSQQGAQPQHF

V: TRBV21-1
J: TRBJ2-7
CDR3: CASSKVEQGTYFPRSPDEQYF

V: TRBV7-2
J: TRBJ1-4
CDR3: CASSQGWNNEKLFF

V: TRBV12-3/TRBV12-4
J: TRBJ1-2
CDR3: CASSLSGTAGGYTF

V: TRBV20-1
J: TRBJ2-3
CDR3: CSARGLAGGHTDTQYF

V: TRBV20-1
J: TRBJ2-7
CDR3: CSAGGPRGTQYF

V: TRBV20-1
J: TRBJ1-5
CDR3: CSGVAGDKQPQHF

V: TRBV29-1
J: TRBJ1-1
CDR3: CSGGGVNTEAFF

V: TRBV10-3
J: TRBJ1-5
CDR3: CAISESMWQPQHF